Listed below are T cell receptor beta chains from one sample, sequenced in a study of blood T cell repertoires in COVID-19. The assay was immunoSEQ multiplex PCR, and TCRdb's table has in-frame clones only and misses some. Seen here are about 230,000 clones, approximately 81% observed once, and the top ten hold just under 1%. What was sequenced was peripheral blood. These receptors were taken from a man aged 40-55 years with acute or convalescent COVID-19. CDR3s include the opening cysteine and the closing phenylalanine or tryptophan. D genes are given only for firm matches. Clone size appears in some rows only: once, few, many, or a class for an expanded clone.

NA,TRBV5-4,NA,TRBJ2-2,TGTGCCAGCAGCCGACCGAACAGGGAGGGCGGGGAGCTGTTTTTT,CASSRPNREGGELFF
NA,TRBV24-1,TRBD1,TRBJ2-2,TGTGCCACCAGTGATACAGGGGTCGGGAACACCGGGGAGCTGTTTTTT,CATSDTGVGNTGELFF
once,TRBV9,TRBD2,TRBJ2-1,TGTGCCAGCAGCGTAGGGAGCGGGGGGGATCGCTCCTACAATGAGCAGTTCTTC,CASSVGSGGDRSYNEQFF
NA,TRBV7-2,NA,TRBJ2-1,TGTGCCAGCAGCTTAGCGGGGGGGCTATACAATGAGCAGTTCTTC,CASSLAGGLYNEQFF
NA,TRBV5-1,TRBD2,TRBJ2-5,TGCGCCAGCAGCTTGGCCGGCGGGGGAGAACAAGAGACCCAGTACTTC,CASSLAGGGEQETQYF
once,TRBV6-2/TRBV6-3,NA,TRBJ1-2,TGTGCCAGCAGTTACGGGAGAAACTATGGCTACACCTTC,CASSYGRNYGYTF
NA,TRBV6-6,TRBD1,TRBJ1-2,TGTGCCAGCAGTACGAACACAGGGGCCTATGGCTACACCTTC,CASSTNTGAYGYTF
NA,TRBV27,NA,TRBJ1-2,TGTGCCAGCAGTTTAACAGGGATCCATGGCTACACCTTC,CASSLTGIHGYTF
NA,TRBV5-6,NA,TRBJ1-3,TGTGCCAGCAGCTTGGCGCGGGGGAGGGGAAACACCATATATTTT,CASSLARGRGNTIYF
NA,TRBV27,NA,TRBJ1-2,TGTGCCAGCAGTTTCAGACAGACTAACTATGGCTACACCTTC,CASSFRQTNYGYTF
NA,TRBV3-1/TRBV3-2,NA,TRBJ2-5,TGTGCCAGCAGCCCCACTACGATCCAAGAGACCCAGTACTTC,CASSPTTIQETQYF
NA,TRBV7-2,NA,TRBJ2-3,TGTGCCAGCAGCTCCCGGGACTGGACAGATACGCAGTATTTT,CASSSRDWTDTQYF
NA,TRBV18,NA,TRBJ1-1,TGTGCCAGCTCACCACAACCATTGGGGACTAACACTGAAGCTTTCTTT,CASSPQPLGTNTEAFF
NA,TRBV28,NA,TRBJ1-1,TGTGCCAGCAGGATCCGCTCAACAGTCACTGAAGCTTTCTTT,CASRIRSTVTEAFF
NA,TRBV30,TRBD2,TRBJ2-7,TGTGCCTGGAGCGGCGGGGGGGGATCCTACGAGCAGTACTTC,CAWSGGGGSYEQYF
few,TRBV7-6,TRBD1,TRBJ1-4,TGTGCCAGCAGCTTAGTTTTTTACAGGGGGGATGAAAAACTGTTTTTT,CASSLVFYRGDEKLFF
NA,TRBV28,TRBD1,TRBJ1-5,TGTGCCAGCACGCCGGGACAGGGTATAAGCAATCAGCCCCAGCATTTT,CASTPGQGISNQPQHF
NA,TRBV3-1/TRBV3-2,NA,TRBJ2-2,TGTGCCAGCAGCCCACAACAGAGCGGGGAGCTGTTTTTT,CASSPQQSGELFF
NA,TRBV24-1,NA,TRBJ2-3,TGTGCCACCAGCTCAAACCGACTAGATCCAACCCAACCCACTAGCACAGATACGCAGTATTTT,CATSSNRLDPTQPTSTDTQYF
NA,TRBV5-4,NA,TRBJ1-2,TGTGCCAGCAGCTTCACCGGGGGAATCTATGGCTACACCTTC,CASSFTGGIYGYTF
once,TRBV19,TRBD2,TRBJ2-3,TGTGCCAGTAGTATCAGCGGGGGTGGAGATACGCAGTATTTT,CASSISGGGDTQYF
NA,TRBV28,NA,TRBJ1-5,TGTGCCAGCAGCTCCTTAGAGGCCCAGCATTTT,CASSSLEAQHF
NA,TRBV5-6,NA,TRBJ1-2,TGTGCCAGCAGCCCAGGGTTAGACTATGGCTACACCTTC,CASSPGLDYGYTF
NA,TRBV6-5,TRBD1,TRBJ1-2,TGTGCCAGCAGTTACCGACAGGGAAGTCTAGATGGCTACACCTTC,CASSYRQGSLDGYTF
NA,TRBV30,NA,TRBJ1-1,TGTGCCTGGAGTGTATCTTCCCCCACTGAAGCTTTCTTT,CAWSVSSPTEAFF
NA,TRBV18,TRBD1,TRBJ1-2,TGTGCCAGCTCACCCGACAGGGCCTACTATGGCTACACCTTC,CASSPDRAYYGYTF
few,TRBV6-5,NA,TRBJ1-5,TGTGCCAGCAGCCCGGGGGGCAATCAGCCCCAGCATTTT,CASSPGGNQPQHF
NA,TRBV4-1,NA,TRBJ1-6,TGCGCCAGCAGCCAAGAATTGTCCCCCCGTTCACCCCTCCACTTT,CASSQELSPRSPLHF
NA,TRBV10-2,TRBD1,TRBJ1-4,TGCGCCAGCAGTGAACCCGGACAGGGTGGCGAAAAACTGTTTTTT,CASSEPGQGGEKLFF
NA,TRBV7-2,NA,TRBJ1-4,TGTGCCAGCAGCTCCCAAGGGGTAGGAAAACTGTTTTTT,CASSSQGVGKLFF
NA,TRBV5-4,TRBD1,TRBJ2-7,TGTGCCAGCAGCCCGGACCCCGGGACAGGGGCTTACGAGCAGTACTTC,CASSPDPGTGAYEQYF
NA,TRBV7-3,TRBD1,TRBJ2-5,TGTGCCAGCAGCCCTGGGGCAGGGGGACGAGAGACCCAGTACTTC,CASSPGAGGRETQYF
NA,TRBV4-3,NA,TRBJ2-6,TGCGCCAGCAGCCAAAACAACGCTGGGGCCAACGTCCTGACTTTC,CASSQNNAGANVLTF
few,TRBV28,TRBD1,TRBJ2-1,TGTGCCAGCGGGTCTAGACAGGGTCCTTCCTACAATGAGCAGTTCTTC,CASGSRQGPSYNEQFF
NA,TRBV11-2,TRBD1,TRBJ2-1,TGTGCCAGCAGCTTAGGGACAGGGGTAGGGAATGAGCAGTTCTTC,CASSLGTGVGNEQFF
NA,TRBV3-1/TRBV3-2,NA,TRBJ2-5,TGTGCCAGCAGCCTAGCGGCCTTCCAAGAGACCCAGTACTTC,CASSLAAFQETQYF
NA,TRBV7-2,TRBD1,TRBJ2-1,TGTGCCAGCAGCTTAGCGGTCGGGACAGGGTGGTTACTGAACAATGAGCAGTTCTTC,CASSLAVGTGWLLNNEQFF
NA,TRBV7-8,NA,TRBJ2-7,TGTGCCAGCAGCTACTACTCCGGGACTGAGTACTTC,CASSYYSGTEYF